This T cell receptor beta chain was captured in a study of human T cells and chemical hapten exposure. V lost 3 bases, J lost 7 bases, and 16 bases lay in between. The germline V gene has CDR1 MNHNS and CDR2 SASEGT. The CDR3 spans 14 residues. This clonotype was counted ten times or more. MiXCR, run by TCRdb on the RACE reads, gives a single entry per CDR3 protein. This sample carries about 110,000 distinct CDR3 sequences, approximately 11% of them seen once, and the ten largest clones take around 3.4%. As for time point: patch test 1, 2 weeks after DPC sensitization. Treatment: therapeutic diphenylcyclopropenone sensitization with weekly scalp DPC.

This specimen was whole blood, taken in connection with sensitization to the hapten diphenylcyclopropenone (DPC). The chain couples TRBV6-1 to TRBJ2-7; possibly TRBD2 for D (7 bases). This receptor was obtained from a woman aged 40 to 50 with alopecia areata. Some clones in this sample may be carry-over from other donors' samples. CDR3 sequence: CASSERGQTGEQYF. The CDR3 DNA reads TGTGCCAGCAGTGAGCGGGGGCAAACGGGGGAGCAGTACTTC.